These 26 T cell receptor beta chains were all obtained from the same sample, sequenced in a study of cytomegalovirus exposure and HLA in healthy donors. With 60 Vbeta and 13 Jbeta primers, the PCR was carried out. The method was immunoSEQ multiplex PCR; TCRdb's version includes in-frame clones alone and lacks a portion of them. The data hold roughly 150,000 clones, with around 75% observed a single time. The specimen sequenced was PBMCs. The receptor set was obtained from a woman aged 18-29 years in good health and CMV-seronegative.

The DNA for the CDR3 is TGTGCCAGCAGCTGGACTATCCTCACCGGGGAGCTGTTTTTT. Translated: CASSWTILTGELFF. V is TRBV7-2 and J is TRBJ2-2; weak D call: TRBD2 (6 bases). The V gene's germline CDR1 is SGHTA and CDR2 FQGNSA. The germline V and J ends were trimmed by 4 bases and 4 bases, with 10 bases remaining between them. The length of the CDR3 is 14 residues.

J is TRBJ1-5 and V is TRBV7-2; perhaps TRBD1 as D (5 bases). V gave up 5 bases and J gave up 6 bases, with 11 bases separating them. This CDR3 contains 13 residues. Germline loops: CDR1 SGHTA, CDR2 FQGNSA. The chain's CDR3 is CASSVGAGQPQHF. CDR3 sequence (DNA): TGTGCCAGCAGCGTAGGGGCTGGTCAGCCCCAGCATTTT.

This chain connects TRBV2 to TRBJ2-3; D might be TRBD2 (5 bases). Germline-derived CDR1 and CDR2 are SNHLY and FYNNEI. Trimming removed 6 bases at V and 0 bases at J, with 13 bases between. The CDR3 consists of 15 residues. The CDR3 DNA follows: TGTGCCAGCAGGGACTGGATCCCTAGCACAGATACGCAGTATTTT. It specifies CASRDWIPSTDTQYF. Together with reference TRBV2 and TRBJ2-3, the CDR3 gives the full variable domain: EPEVTQTPSHQVTQMGQEVILRCVPISNHLYFYWYRQILGQKVEFLVSFYNNEISEKSEIFDDQFSVERPDGSNFTLKIRSTKLEDSAMYFCASRDWIPSTDTQYFGPGTRLTVL.

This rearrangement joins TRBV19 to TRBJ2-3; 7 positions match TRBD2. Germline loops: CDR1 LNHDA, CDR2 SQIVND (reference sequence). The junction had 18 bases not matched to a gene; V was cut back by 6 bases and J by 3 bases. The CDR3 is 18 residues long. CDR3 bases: TGTGCCAGTAGCCCGATTCTCTCCGGGGGGAGAGGGACAGATACGCAGTATTTT. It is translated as CASSPILSGGRGTDTQYF.

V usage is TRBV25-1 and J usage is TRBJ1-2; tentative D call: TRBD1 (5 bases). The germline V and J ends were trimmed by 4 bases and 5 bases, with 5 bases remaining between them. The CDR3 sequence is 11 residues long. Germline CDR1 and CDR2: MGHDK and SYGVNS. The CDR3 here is CASSAGYGYTF. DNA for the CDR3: TGTGCCAGCAGTGCAGGGTATGGCTACACCTTC.

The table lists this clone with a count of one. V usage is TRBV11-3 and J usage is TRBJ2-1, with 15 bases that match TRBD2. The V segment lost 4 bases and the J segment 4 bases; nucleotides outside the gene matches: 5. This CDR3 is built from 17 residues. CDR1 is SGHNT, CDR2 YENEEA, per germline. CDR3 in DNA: TGTGCCAGCAGCTCATGGACTAGCGGGGGGGATTACAATGAGCAGTTCTTC. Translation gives CASSSWTSGGDYNEQFF.

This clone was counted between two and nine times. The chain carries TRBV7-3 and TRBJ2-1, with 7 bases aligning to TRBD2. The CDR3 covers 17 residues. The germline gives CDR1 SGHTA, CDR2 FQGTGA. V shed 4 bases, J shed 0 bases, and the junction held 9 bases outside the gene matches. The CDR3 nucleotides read TGTGCCAGCAGCTATCTAGGCGGGGGTACCTCCTACAATGAGCAGTTCTTC. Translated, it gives CASSYLGGGTSYNEQFF.

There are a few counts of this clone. CDR3 sequence (DNA): TGTGCCAGCTATCTTGCGGGGGGGGTGAATGAGCAGTTCTTC. Protein: CASYLAGGVNEQFF. V and J are TRBV28 and TRBJ2-1; 9 nucleotides line up with TRBD2. Germline trimming cut 8 bases from V and 7 bases from J; bases unmatched to any gene: 9. CDR1 is MDHEN, CDR2 SYDVKM, per germline. The CDR3 contains 14 residues.

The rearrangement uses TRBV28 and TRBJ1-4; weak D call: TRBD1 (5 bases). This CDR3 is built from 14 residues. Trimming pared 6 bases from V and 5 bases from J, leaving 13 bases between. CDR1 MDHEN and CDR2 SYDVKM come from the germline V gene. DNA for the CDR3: TGTGCCAGCAGCCTCGGGGGTGTAAATGAAAAACTGTTTTTT. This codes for CASSLGGVNEKLFF.

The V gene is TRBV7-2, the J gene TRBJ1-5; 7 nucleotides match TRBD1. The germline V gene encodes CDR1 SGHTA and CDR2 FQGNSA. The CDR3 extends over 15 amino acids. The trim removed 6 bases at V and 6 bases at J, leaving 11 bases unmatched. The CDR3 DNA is TGTGCCAGCAGAATCGGGACAGTGGGGGCTCAGCCCCAGCATTTT. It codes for CASRIGTVGAQPQHF.

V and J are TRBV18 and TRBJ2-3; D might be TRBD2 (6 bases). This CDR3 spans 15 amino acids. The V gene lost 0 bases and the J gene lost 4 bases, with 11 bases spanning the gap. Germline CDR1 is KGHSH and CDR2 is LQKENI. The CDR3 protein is CASSPPGWEADTQYF. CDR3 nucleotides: TGTGCCAGCTCACCACCGGGCTGGGAGGCAGATACGCAGTATTTT. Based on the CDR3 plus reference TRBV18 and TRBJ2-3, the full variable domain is NAGVMQNPRHLVRRRGQEARLRCSPMKGHSHVYWYRQLPEEGLKFMVYLQKENIIDESGMPKERFSAEFPKEGPSILRIQQVVRGDSAAYFCASSPPGWEADTQYFGPGTRLTVL.

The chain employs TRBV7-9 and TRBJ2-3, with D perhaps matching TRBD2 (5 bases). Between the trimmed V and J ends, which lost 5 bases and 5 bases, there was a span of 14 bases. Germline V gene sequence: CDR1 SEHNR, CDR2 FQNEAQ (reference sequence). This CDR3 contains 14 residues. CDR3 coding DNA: TGTGCCAGCAGCCCAGGACGTAGCGTAGATACGCAGTATTTT. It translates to CASSPGRSVDTQYF.

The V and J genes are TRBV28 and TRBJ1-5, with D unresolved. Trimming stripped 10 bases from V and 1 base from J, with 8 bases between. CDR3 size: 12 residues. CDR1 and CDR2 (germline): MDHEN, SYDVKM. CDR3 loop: CATRASNQPQHF. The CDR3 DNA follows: TGTGCCACCCGCGCCAGCAATCAGCCCCAGCATTTT.

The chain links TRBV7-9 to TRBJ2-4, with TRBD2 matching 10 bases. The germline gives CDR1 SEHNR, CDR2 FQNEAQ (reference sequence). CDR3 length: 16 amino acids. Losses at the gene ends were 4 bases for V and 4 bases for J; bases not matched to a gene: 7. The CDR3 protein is CASSSMILAGKNIQYF. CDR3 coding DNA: TGTGCCAGCAGCTCCATGATACTAGCGGGGAAAAACATTCAGTACTTC.

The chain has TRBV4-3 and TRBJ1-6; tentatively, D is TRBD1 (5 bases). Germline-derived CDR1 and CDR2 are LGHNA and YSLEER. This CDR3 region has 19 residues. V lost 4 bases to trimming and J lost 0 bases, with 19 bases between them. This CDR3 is CASSPLRWQGGSYNSPLHF. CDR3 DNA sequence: TGCGCCAGCAGCCCCCTCCGGTGGCAGGGTGGCTCCTATAATTCACCCCTCCACTTT.

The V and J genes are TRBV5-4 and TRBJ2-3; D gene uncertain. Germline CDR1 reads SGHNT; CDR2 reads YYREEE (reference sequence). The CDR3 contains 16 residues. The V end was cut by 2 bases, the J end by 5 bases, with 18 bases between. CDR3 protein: CASSFVNGLTGDTQYF. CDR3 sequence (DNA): TGTGCCAGCAGCTTTGTCAACGGTCTCACCGGAGATACGCAGTATTTT.

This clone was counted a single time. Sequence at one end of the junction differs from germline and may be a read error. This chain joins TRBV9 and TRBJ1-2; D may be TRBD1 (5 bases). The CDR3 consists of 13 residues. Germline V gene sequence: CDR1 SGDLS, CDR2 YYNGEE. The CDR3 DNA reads TGTGCCAGCAGCGAGTCAGGGAACTACGGCTACACCTTC. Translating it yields CASSESGNYGYTF.

The CDR3 loop is CASIRGWNTEAFF. Here the CDR3 DNA reads TGTGCCAGCATCAGGGGATGGAACACTGAAGCTTTCTTT. The chain joins TRBV6-6 to TRBJ1-1; possibly TRBD1 for D (6 bases). The V end was cut by 7 bases, the J end by 1 base, with 10 bases between. Germline assignment: CDR1 MNHNY and CDR2 SVGAGI (reference sequence). The CDR3 sequence is 13 residues long.

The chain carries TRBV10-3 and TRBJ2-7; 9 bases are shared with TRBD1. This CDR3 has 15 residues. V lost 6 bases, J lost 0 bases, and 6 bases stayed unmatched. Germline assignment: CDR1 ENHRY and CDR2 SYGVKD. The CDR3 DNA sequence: TGTGCCATCAGCGGGACAGGGTTGGCCTCCTACGAGCAGTACTTC. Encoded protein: CAISGTGLASYEQYF.

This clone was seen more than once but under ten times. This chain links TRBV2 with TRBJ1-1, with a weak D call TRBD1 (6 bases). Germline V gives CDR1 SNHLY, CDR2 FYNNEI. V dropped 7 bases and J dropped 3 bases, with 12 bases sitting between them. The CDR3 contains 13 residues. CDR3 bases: TGTGCCAGCAACCCAGGGGCCTACACTGAAGCTTTCTTT. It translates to CASNPGAYTEAFF.

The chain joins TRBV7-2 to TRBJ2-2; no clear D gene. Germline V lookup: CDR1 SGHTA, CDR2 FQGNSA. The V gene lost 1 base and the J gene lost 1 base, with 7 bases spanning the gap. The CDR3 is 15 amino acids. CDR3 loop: CASSLGRRNTGELFF. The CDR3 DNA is TGTGCCAGCAGCTTAGGACGGAGGAACACCGGGGAGCTGTTTTTT.

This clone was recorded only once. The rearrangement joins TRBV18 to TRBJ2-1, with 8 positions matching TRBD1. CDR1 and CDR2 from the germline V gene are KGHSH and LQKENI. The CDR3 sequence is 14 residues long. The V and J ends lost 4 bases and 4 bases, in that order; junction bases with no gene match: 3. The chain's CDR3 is CASSLRTGYNEQFF. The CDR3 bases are TGTGCCAGCTCACTAAGGACAGGGTACAATGAGCAGTTCTTC.

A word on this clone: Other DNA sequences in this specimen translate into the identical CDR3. The CDR3 spells CASSLGQGNEKLFF. The CDR3 DNA follows: TGCGCCAGCAGCTTGGGTCAGGGAAATGAAAAACTGTTTTTT. The chain employs TRBV5-1 and TRBJ1-4; a possible D gene is TRBD1 (5 bases). Germline V gene lookup returns CDR1 SGHRS and CDR2 YFSETQ. This CDR3 has 14 amino acids. V lost 0 bases and J 5 bases, leaving 8 bases between the germline ends.

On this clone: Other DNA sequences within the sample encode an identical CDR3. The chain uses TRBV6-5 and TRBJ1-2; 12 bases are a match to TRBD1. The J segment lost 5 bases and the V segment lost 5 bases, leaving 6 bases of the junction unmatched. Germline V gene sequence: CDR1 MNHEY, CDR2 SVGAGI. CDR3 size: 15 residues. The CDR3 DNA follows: TGTGCCAGCAGTCCGGGACAGGGGGCGAGATATGGCTACACCTTC. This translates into CASSPGQGARYGYTF.

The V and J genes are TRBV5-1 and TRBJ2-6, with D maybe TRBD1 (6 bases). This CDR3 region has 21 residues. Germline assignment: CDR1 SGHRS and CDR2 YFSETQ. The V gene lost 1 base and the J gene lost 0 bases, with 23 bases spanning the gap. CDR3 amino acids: CASSLTGFITGSDSGANVLTF. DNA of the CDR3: TGCGCCAGCAGCTTGACAGGGTTTATAACAGGTAGTGACTCTGGGGCCAACGTCCTGACTTTC. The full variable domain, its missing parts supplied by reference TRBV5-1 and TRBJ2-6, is KAGVTQTPRYLIKTRGQQVTLSCSPISGHRSVSWYQQTPGQGLQFLFEYFSETQRNKGNFPGRFSGRQFSNSRSEMNVSTLELGDSALYLCASSLTGFITGSDSGANVLTFGAGSRLTVL.

The CDR3 bases are TGCAGCGTTGCACCGACAGACCCCAGGGCTGAGCAGTTCTTC. Translated, it gives CSVAPTDPRAEQFF. J is TRBJ2-1 and V is TRBV29-1, with a possible D match to TRBD1 (5 bases). Trimming removed 4 bases at V and 9 bases at J, with 19 bases between. The CDR3 is made up of 14 amino acids. The germline V gene encodes CDR1 SQVTM and CDR2 ANQGSEA.